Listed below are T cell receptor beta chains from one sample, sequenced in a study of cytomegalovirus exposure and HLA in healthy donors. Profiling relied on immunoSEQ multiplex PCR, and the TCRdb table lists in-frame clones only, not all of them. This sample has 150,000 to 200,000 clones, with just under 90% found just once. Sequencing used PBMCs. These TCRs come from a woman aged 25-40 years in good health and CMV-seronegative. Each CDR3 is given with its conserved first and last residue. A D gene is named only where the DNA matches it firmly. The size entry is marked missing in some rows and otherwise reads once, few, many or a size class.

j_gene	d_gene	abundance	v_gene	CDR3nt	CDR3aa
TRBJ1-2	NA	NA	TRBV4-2	TGTGCCAGCAGCCCCCTGGGGGCCCCTCAGAGTGGCTACACCTTC	CASSPLGAPQSGYTF
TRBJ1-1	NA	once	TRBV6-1	TGTGCCAGCTCAGGGCAGCAAAGTTCGTTCACTGAAGCTTTCTTT	CASSGQQSSFTEAFF
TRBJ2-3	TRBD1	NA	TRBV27	TGTGCCAGCGCAATTACAGGGGAGACAGATACGCAGTATTTT	CASAITGETDTQYF
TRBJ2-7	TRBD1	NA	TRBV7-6	TGTGCCAGCAGCCCCAGACAGGGGGCGGTAGAGCAGTACTTC	CASSPRQGAVEQYF
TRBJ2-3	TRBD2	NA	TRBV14	TGTGCCAGCAGCCTAATAGCGGGGGGCCGCACAGATACGCAGTATTTT	CASSLIAGGRTDTQYF
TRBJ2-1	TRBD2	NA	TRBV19	TGTGCCAGTAGTATTGTTGGCGGGGGGGTTTACAATGAGCAGTTCTTC	CASSIVGGGVYNEQFF
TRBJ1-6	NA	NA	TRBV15	TGTGCCACCAGCAGAGATAAACAGGGCGTATCCTATAATTCACCCCTCCACTTT	CATSRDKQGVSYNSPLHF
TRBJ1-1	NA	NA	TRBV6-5	TGTGCCAGCAGCCCCAACAGGGAAACTGAAGCTTTCTTT	CASSPNRETEAFF
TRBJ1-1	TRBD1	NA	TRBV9	TGTGCCAGCAGAGGGACAGGGGCTGAGGTCACTGAAGCTTTCTTT	CASRGTGAEVTEAFF
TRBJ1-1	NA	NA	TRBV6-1	TGTGCCAGCTCAAACACGGCGGTGGAAGCTTTCTTT	CASSNTAVEAFF
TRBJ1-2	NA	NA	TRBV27	TGTGCCAGCAGTTCTACAGGGAGGGGTCTCTATGGCTACACCTTC	CASSSTGRGLYGYTF
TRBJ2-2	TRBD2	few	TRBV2	TGTGCCAGCAGTGAAAGCGGGGTTAACACCGGGGAGCTGTTTTTT	CASSESGVNTGELFF
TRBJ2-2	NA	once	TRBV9	TGTGCCAGCAGCGTAGATTACAAGAACACCGGGGAGCTGTTTTTT	CASSVDYKNTGELFF
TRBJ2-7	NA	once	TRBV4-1	TGCGCCAGCAGCCAAGATCGGGAGACACCTACCTACGAGCAGTACTTC	CASSQDRETPTYEQYF
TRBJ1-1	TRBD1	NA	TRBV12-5	TGTGCTAGTGGTTCTGCGTCCGGGACAGGGGGGAACACTGAAGCTTTCTTT	CASGSASGTGGNTEAFF
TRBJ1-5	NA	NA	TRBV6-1	TGTGCCAGCATGTTGGAGGTGGGGAGCAATCAGCCCCAGCATTTT	CASMLEVGSNQPQHF
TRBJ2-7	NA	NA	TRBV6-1	TGTGCCAGCCCCCCACCGGGGTGGAACGAGCAGTACTTC	CASPPPGWNEQYF
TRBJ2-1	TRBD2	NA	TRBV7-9	TGTGCCAGCAGCGCGGGACTAGCGGGGGGGTACAATGAGCAGTTCTTC	CASSAGLAGGYNEQFF
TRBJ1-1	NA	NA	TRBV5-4	TGTGCCAGCAGCTGGGATGGAGGCGTCGGAACTGAAGCTTTCTTT	CASSWDGGVGTEAFF
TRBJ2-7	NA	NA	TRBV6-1	TGTGCCAGCAGTGAATGGGATAGGGGATCCTACGAGCAGTACTTC	CASSEWDRGSYEQYF
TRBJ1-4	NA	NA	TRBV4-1	TGCGCCAGCAGCCAAGGGGACATGGGGGAAAAACTGTTTTTT	CASSQGDMGEKLFF
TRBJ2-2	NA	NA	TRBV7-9	TGTGCCAGCAGCTTTCCTACCAAGTTCAGGGCCGGGGAGCTGTTTTTT	CASSFPTKFRAGELFF
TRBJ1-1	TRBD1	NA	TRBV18	TGTGCCAGCTCACCACTTCCGGACAGGGGGAACACTGAAGCTTTCTTT	CASSPLPDRGNTEAFF
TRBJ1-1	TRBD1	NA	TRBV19	TGTGCCAGTAGTAGTCTTCCGGGACAGGGATTGAACACTGAAGCTTTCTTT	CASSSLPGQGLNTEAFF
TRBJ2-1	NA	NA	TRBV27	TGTGCCAGCAGTTTGGCAGGGCTCTACAATGAGCAGTTCTTC	CASSLAGLYNEQFF
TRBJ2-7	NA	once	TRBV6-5	TGTGCCAGCAGTTACGGACTCTCCTACGAGCAGTACTTC	CASSYGLSYEQYF
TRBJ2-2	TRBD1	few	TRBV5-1	TGCGCCAGCAGCCATGTGACAGGGGGGGACACCGGGGAGCTGTTTTTT	CASSHVTGGDTGELFF
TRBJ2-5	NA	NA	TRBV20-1	TGCAGTGGTTATAGGGAGGAGACCCAGTACTTC	CSGYREETQYF
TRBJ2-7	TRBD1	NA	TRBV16	TGTGCCAGCAGCCAAGGACAGGGGAACTACGAGCAGTACTTC	CASSQGQGNYEQYF
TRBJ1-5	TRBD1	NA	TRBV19	TGTGCCAGTTACCGGGACAGGGGCAGTCAGCCCCAGCATTTT	CASYRDRGSQPQHF
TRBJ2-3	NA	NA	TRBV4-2	TGTGCCAGCAGCCAAGGTGACAGTGCAGATACGCAGTATTTT	CASSQGDSADTQYF